These 25 T cell receptor beta chains originate from one sample sequenced in a study of T cell repertoires in cytomegalovirus infection. Each CDR3 protein is one row after TCRdb ran MiXCR on the reads. The sample lists about 500,000 distinct CDR3 sequences, about 33% occurring once. Their antigen targets remain unknown. The starting material was cultured PBMCs, obtained from culture after CMV antigen stimulation. Receptors were obtained from a human donor in good health (CMV status not recorded). Some clones in this sample may be carry-over from other donors' samples.

This clonotype has more than one count but fewer than ten. The chain recombines TRBV6-6 with TRBJ1-1; 12 nucleotides match TRBD1. Germline lookup yields CDR1 MNHNY and CDR2 SVGAGI (reference sequence). V was pared by 5 bases and J by 0 bases, with 13 bases of the junction left unmatched. The CDR3 is 19 residues long. CDR3 protein: CASSRPPPGQGALNTEAFF. DNA of the CDR3: TGTGCCAGCAGTCGGCCCCCCCCGGGACAGGGGGCCTTGAACACTGAAGCTTTCTTT.

The chain employs TRBV7-9 and TRBJ1-2, with a possible D match to TRBD1 (5 bases). The CDR3 length is 16 residues. Germline values: CDR1 SEHNR, CDR2 FQNEAQ (reference sequence). V gave up 0 bases and J gave up 6 bases, with 17 bases separating them. CDR3 in amino acids: CASSLARQGNRDGYTF. For the CDR3, the DNA is TGTGCCAGCAGCTTAGCCCGGCAGGGAAATCGTGATGGCTACACCTTC.

The genes are TRBV19 and TRBJ2-7; weak D call: TRBD2 (7 bases). Germline values: CDR1 LNHDA, CDR2 SQIVND (reference sequence). The CDR3 spans 17 residues. Trimming stripped 3 bases from V and 2 bases from J, with 20 bases between. The CDR3 here is CASSIASGGAGAYEQYF. CDR3 in DNA: TGTGCCAGTAGTATCGCAAGTGGGGGCGCGGGAGCCTACGAGCAGTACTTC. Based on the CDR3 plus reference TRBV19 and TRBJ2-7, the full variable domain is DGGITQSPKYLFRKEGQNVTLSCEQNLNHDAMYWYRQDPGQGLRLIYYSQIVNDFQKGDIAEGYSVSREKKESFPLTVTSAQKNPTAFYLCASSIASGGAGAYEQYFGPGTRLTVT.

This clonotype was detected a few times. An end of the junction differs from the germline gene, which may be a read error. This chain connects TRBV20-1 to TRBJ2-2, with D possibly matching TRBD2 (6 bases). The CDR3 length is 12 residues. Germline assignment: CDR1 DFQATT and CDR2 SNEGSKA (reference sequence). The CDR3 spells CSAGQNTGELFF. The DNA for the CDR3 is TGTTCCGCGGGGCAAAACACCGGGGAGCTGTTTTTT.

This chain joins TRBV6-2 or TRBV6-3 and TRBJ2-3; D perhaps matches TRBD2 (6 bases). CDR1 is MNHEY, CDR2 SVGEGT, per germline. The CDR3 has 15 residues. The V and J ends lost 2 bases and 3 bases respectively, with 12 bases between them. DNA for the CDR3: TGTGCCAGCAGTTACCCTAGCGTTGCGACAGATACGCAGTATTTT. It codes for CASSYPSVATDTQYF.

As regards this clonotype: The junction differs from germline at one of its ends, possibly a read error. This chain joins TRBV5-4 and TRBJ2-1; D not certain. Germline CDR1 SGHNT, CDR2 YYREEE (reference sequence). The CDR3 has 13 residues. Here the CDR3 DNA reads TGTGCCAGCAGCTCCACGGTTACGGGCCCTCAAACTTTC. This codes for CASSSTVTGPQTF.

This rearrangement joins TRBV7-2 to TRBJ1-1, with a weak D call TRBD1 (6 bases). This CDR3 contains 16 residues. The V gene lost 9 bases and the J gene lost 4 bases, with 24 bases spanning the gap. Germline loops: CDR1 SGHTA, CDR2 FQGNSA. The CDR3 DNA is TGTGCCAGAAGCCCCGGTTTGGGGGGGCAGGGCACTGAAGCTTTCTTT. Its translation: CARSPGLGGQGTEAFF. The complete variable domain, with remaining parts taken from reference TRBV7-2 and TRBJ1-1, reads GAGVSQSPSNKVTEKGKDVELRCDPISGHTALYWYRQSLGQGLEFLIYFQGNSAPDKSGLPSDRFSAERTGGSVSTLTIQRTQQEDSAVYLCARSPGLGGQGTEAFFGQGTRLTVV.

J is TRBJ2-5 and V is TRBV15; 11 nucleotides match TRBD1. The V segment lost 4 bases and the J segment 6 bases; nucleotides outside the gene matches: 7. Germline V gene lookup returns CDR1 LNHNV and CDR2 YYDKDF (reference sequence). The CDR3 is made up of 15 amino acids. The CDR3 bases are TGTGCCACCAGCAAGGGACAGGGGGAAATAAAGACCCAGTACTTC. This translates into CATSKGQGEIKTQYF. Filled out from reference TRBV15 and TRBJ2-5, the complete variable domain reads DAMVIQNPRYQVTQFGKPVTLSCSQTLNHNVMYWYQQKSSQAPKLLFHYYDKDFNNEADTPDNFQSRRPNTSFCFLDIRSPGLGDTAMYLCATSKGQGEIKTQYFGPGTRLLVL.

The chain uses TRBV10-3 and TRBJ2-7; D remains ambiguous. V lost 1 base, J lost 3 bases, and 13 bases lay in between. CDR3 length: 15 residues. Germline CDR1 reads ENHRY; CDR2 reads SYGVKD. The CDR3 here is CAISELAGSDYEQYF. CDR3 in DNA: TGTGCCATCAGTGAGTTGGCAGGTTCAGACTACGAGCAGTACTTC.

This clonotype has a handful of counts. The rearrangement joins TRBV6-6 to TRBJ1-6; D is undetermined. Looked up from germline, CDR1 is MNHNY and CDR2 is SVGAGI (reference sequence). V lost 7 bases to trimming and J lost 0 bases, with 22 bases between them. The CDR3 length is 19 residues. Written as DNA, the CDR3 is TGTGCCAGCACCTTATCCCCCGAGGGCAGGAGCTCCTATAATTCACCCCTCCACTTT. Encoded protein: CASTLSPEGRSSYNSPLHF.

This chain connects TRBV6-2 or TRBV6-3 to TRBJ2-7, with D uncertain. The CDR3 length is 15 residues. Germline assignment: CDR1 MNHEY and CDR2 SVGEGT. V lost 5 bases, J lost 5 bases, and 19 bases lay in between. CDR3: CASSHSRLLTHEQYV. CDR3 sequence (DNA): TGTGCCAGCAGTCATTCTCGGCTCCTCACTCACGAGCAGTACGTC.

The CDR3 loop reads CASSFARKETQYF. The CDR3, as DNA: TGTGCCAGCAGTTTTGCTAGAAAAGAGACCCAGTACTTC. V usage is TRBV12-3 or TRBV12-4 and J usage is TRBJ2-5; D unclear. This CDR3 comprises 13 residues. V was trimmed by 3 bases and J by 3 bases, leaving 8 bases between them.

As concerns this clonotype: Being one base from a much bigger clone, this may be a read error. The chain joins TRBV11-3 to TRBJ2-4; perhaps TRBD2 as D (6 bases). CDR1 is SGHNT, CDR2 YENEEA, per germline. This CDR3 comprises 15 residues. V shed 5 bases and J shed 0 bases, with 11 bases lying between them. Here the CDR3 reads CASSRGGEAKNIQYF. The CDR3 nucleotides are TGTGCCAGCAGCCGGGGCGGGGAAGCCAAAAACATTCAGTACTTC.

The chain couples TRBV7-9 to TRBJ1-4; D is uncertain. V dropped 4 bases and J dropped 3 bases, with 12 bases sitting between them. The germline V gene has CDR1 SEHNR and CDR2 FQNEAQ (reference sequence). The CDR3 length is 15 residues. The CDR3 loop reads CASSSLRQANEKLFF. The CDR3, as DNA: TGTGCCAGCAGCTCCCTCAGGCAGGCTAATGAAAAACTGTTTTTT. The full variable domain, in which reference TRBV7-9 and TRBJ1-4 provide the parts outside the CDR3, is DTGVSQNPRHKITKRGQNVTFRCDPISEHNRLYWYRQTLGQGPEFLTYFQNEAQLEKSRLLSDRFSAERPKGSFSTLEIQRTEQGDSAMYLCASSSLRQANEKLFFGSGTQLSVL.

The rearrangement links TRBV28 to TRBJ1-5, with D perhaps TRBD1 (6 bases). CDR1 MDHEN and CDR2 SYDVKM come from the germline V gene. The CDR3 length is 12 residues. Deletions cut 6 bases from V and 7 bases from J, with 10 bases between. The CDR3 reads CASRGAGQPQHF. The CDR3 bases are TGTGCCAGCAGGGGGGCTGGGCAGCCCCAGCATTTT.

This clonotype was counted many times. The genes are TRBV7-2 and TRBJ2-2, with 12 bases aligning to TRBD2. The trim removed 7 bases at V and 0 bases at J, leaving 6 bases unmatched. The CDR3 sequence is 17 residues long. Germline lookup yields CDR1 SGHTA and CDR2 FQGNSA. Here the CDR3 DNA reads TGTGCCAGCACCATGACTAGCGGGAGATCGAACACCGGGGAGCTGTTTTTT. The encoded protein is CASTMTSGRSNTGELFF.

V gene TRBV4-1 combines with J gene TRBJ1-3, with D hard to call. The CDR3 is 15 amino acids. Deletions cut 1 base from V and 0 bases from J, with 7 bases between. Germline V CDR1 and CDR2: MGHRA, YSYEKL. The CDR3, as DNA: TGCGCCAGCAGCCAAGCAACAGCCTCTGGAAACACCATATATTTT. This codes for CASSQATASGNTIYF.

V is TRBV19 and J is TRBJ2-1; maybe TRBD2 (6 bases). The ends were cut back, 3 bases at V and 8 bases at J, with 8 bases in the middle. The germline gives CDR1 LNHDA, CDR2 SQIVND (reference sequence). The CDR3 is made up of 12 amino acids. Here the CDR3 DNA reads TGTGCCAGTAGTATGGAGGGTTATGAGCAGTTCTTC. Protein: CASSMEGYEQFF.

This chain links TRBV20-1 with TRBJ2-7; 10 positions match TRBD1. J gave up 10 bases and V 2 bases, and 8 bases lay outside the gene matches. Germline V gene sequence: CDR1 DFQATT, CDR2 SNEGSKA (reference sequence). The length of the CDR3 is 13 residues. CDR3 sequence (DNA): TGCAGTGCTAGACAAGACAGGGGGCCTATTCAGTACTTC. Translated: CSARQDRGPIQYF.

This clonotype turned up a few times. The chain employs TRBV11-2 and TRBJ2-2; no clear D. The CDR3 loop spans 14 amino acids. Germline CDR1 reads SGHAT; CDR2 reads FQNNGV. Trimming cost V 1 base and J 4 bases, with 7 bases left between them. The CDR3, as DNA: TGTGCCAGCAGCTTAGGGCACCTCACCGGGGAGCTGTTTTTT. This encodes CASSLGHLTGELFF.

This clonotype was counted between two and nine times. The chain employs TRBV19 and TRBJ2-4; 7 nucleotides align to TRBD2. V gave up 4 bases and J gave up 6 bases; unmatched junction bases: 6. The CDR3 consists of 14 residues. The germline V gene has CDR1 LNHDA and CDR2 SQIVND (reference sequence). DNA for the CDR3: TGTGCCAGTAGTAAGCGACTAGCCCGAAACATTCAGTACTTC. This translates into CASSKRLARNIQYF.

The V gene is TRBV24-1, the J gene TRBJ2-1, with D unresolved. Germline-derived CDR1 and CDR2 are KGHDR and SFDVKD. This CDR3 contains 11 residues. Trimming pared 5 bases from V and 9 bases from J, leaving 7 bases between. This CDR3 reads CATSGLGEQFF. The DNA of the CDR3 is TGTGCCACCAGTGGCCTAGGTGAGCAGTTCTTC.

This chain connects TRBV7-8 to TRBJ2-5; D uncertain. Deletions cut 5 bases from V and 6 bases from J, with 16 bases between. Germline CDR1 and CDR2: SGHVS and FQNEAQ. This CDR3 spans 14 amino acids. This CDR3 is CASSPRSPGQTQYF. CDR3 DNA: TGTGCCAGCAGCCCCCGGTCCCCTGGTCAGACCCAGTACTTC.

The chain recombines TRBV4-3 with TRBJ2-2, with 10 bases aligning to TRBD2. CDR1 and CDR2 from the germline V gene are LGHNA and YSLEER. V was clipped by 4 bases and J by 8 bases; unmatched bases: 4. The CDR3 covers 14 residues. CDR3 nucleotide sequence: TGCGCCAGCAGCCCAATAGCGGGAGGTGGGGAGCTGTTTTTT. This gives the protein CASSPIAGGGELFF.

The chain joins TRBV18 to TRBJ1-1; maybe TRBD1 (6 bases). The CDR3 is 15 amino acids. CDR1 is KGHSH, CDR2 LQKENI, per germline. Trimming took 3 bases from V and 5 from J, leaving 16 bases between them. This CDR3 is CASSPRQVVQTEAFF. CDR3 in DNA: TGTGCCAGCTCACCCCGACAGGTTGTGCAGACTGAAGCTTTCTTT.